The 30 T cell receptor beta chains in this list originate from one sample, sequenced in a study of CD8 T cells in ankylosing spondylitis. General study results and limits: Characteristic, it appeared, of ankylosing spondylitis blood was a TCR beta motif of fewer than 10 highly homologous variants.

TCRdb used MiXCR to reprocess the 5' RACE reads, holding one entry per CDR3 protein. The sample yields some 840,000 distinct CDR3 sequences, approximately 10% seen once. No cognate antigen is known for these TCRs. Source material: blood, either unsorted or a sorted T cell fraction (not recorded which). All receptors come from a male donor with ankylosing spondylitis.

The J gene is TRBJ1-1, the V gene TRBV6-1, with D unresolved. V lost 6 bases and J lost 0, with 14 bases in between. The CDR3 runs to 15 residues. Germline lookup yields CDR1 MNHNS and CDR2 SASEGT. CDR3 nucleotides: TGTGCCAGCAGCGAGATGACACGCTTGAACACTGAAGCTTTCTTT. This gives the protein CASSEMTRLNTEAFF.

This clonotype was seen a handful of times. V usage is TRBV6-5 and J usage is TRBJ1-2; D ambiguous. Germline values: CDR1 MNHEY, CDR2 SVGAGI. The germline V and J ends were trimmed by 3 bases and 4 bases, with 9 bases remaining between them. The CDR3 totals 13 residues. The CDR3, as DNA: TGTGCCAGCAGTTATGGCCCAGTCTATGGCTACACCTTC. It specifies CASSYGPVYGYTF.

In this sample, this clonotype turned up many times. This chain uses TRBV29-1 with TRBJ2-7, with 8 bases identical to TRBD1. This CDR3 comprises 16 residues. Per germline, CDR1 SQVTM and CDR2 ANQGSEA. The J segment lost 0 bases and the V segment lost 6 bases, leaving 13 bases of the junction unmatched. Here the CDR3 DNA reads TGCAGCGTCGGGGGCTCCGGGACAGGAACCTCCTACGAGCAGTACTTC. It yields the protein CSVGGSGTGTSYEQYF.

This clonotype was found many times. A read error may produce the germline difference seen at one junction end. V and J are TRBV5-1 and TRBJ2-1; D is unresolved. The CDR3 extends over 11 amino acids. Germline V gene lookup returns CDR1 SGHRS and CDR2 YFSETQ. The CDR3 DNA reads as TGTGCCAGCAGCTTAGAAGGTGAGCAGTTCTTC. As protein: CASSLEGEQFF.

This clonotype has more than one count but fewer than ten. The chain employs TRBV2 and TRBJ2-3, with TRBD2 identical over 10 bases. Germline V gene sequence: CDR1 SNHLY, CDR2 FYNNEI. The CDR3 runs 16 residues. Trimming removed 7 bases from V and 4 bases from J; junction bases left unmatched: 11. The DNA for the CDR3 is TGTGCCAGCACCCCCCGGACTAGCGGCTGGCCAGATACGCAGTATTTT. Protein product: CASTPRTSGWPDTQYF.

This clonotype was counted a few times. The chain employs TRBV5-4 and TRBJ2-6, with 10 bases aligning to TRBD1. Losses at the gene ends were 3 bases for V and 2 bases for J; bases not matched to a gene: 5. The CDR3 sequence is 17 residues long. Germline V gene data show CDR1 as SGHNT and CDR2 as YYREEE (reference sequence). The CDR3 here is CASSSGTGETGANVLTF. CDR3 coding DNA: TGTGCCAGCAGCTCCGGGACAGGGGAAACTGGGGCCAACGTCCTGACTTTC.

This rearrangement joins TRBV5-1 to TRBJ2-3; D might be TRBD2 (6 bases). CDR1 is SGHRS and CDR2 is YFSETQ in the germline V gene. The CDR3 has 15 residues. With 0 bases removed from V and 2 bases from J, the gap between germline ends came to 10 bases. The chain's CDR3 is CASSLVSGPTDTQYF. The CDR3 region has the DNA TGCGCCAGCAGCTTGGTTAGCGGACCCACAGATACGCAGTATTTT.

On this clonotype: The junction differs from germline at one of its ends, possibly a read error. This chain uses TRBV10-3 with TRBJ2-3, with TRBD1 identical over 11 bases. The CDR3 is 15 residues long. From germline, CDR1 is ENHRY and CDR2 SYGVKD. The CDR3 here is CAITERGQGVDTQYF. The CDR3 nucleotides read TGTGCCATCACTGAGAGGGGACAGGGGGTCGATACGCAGTATTTT.

This clonotype has only a few counts. The chain recombines TRBV5-1 with TRBJ1-1; D not resolved. Trimming cost V 4 bases and J 1 base, with 17 bases left between them. This CDR3 comprises 16 residues. In germline, CDR1 is SGHRS, CDR2 YFSETQ. CDR3 amino acids: CASSKSLTTRNTEAFF. The CDR3 coding sequence is TGCGCCAGCAGCAAATCGCTAACGACAAGGAACACTGAAGCTTTCTTT.

This clonotype occurred a few times. The chain carries TRBV5-1 and TRBJ2-1; D call uncertain. The ends were cut back, 2 bases at V and 2 bases at J, with 11 bases in the middle. This CDR3 spans 15 amino acids. Per the germline V gene, CDR1 is SGHRS and CDR2 is YFSETQ. CDR3 loop: CASSFLGRAYNEQFF. In DNA, the CDR3 is TGCGCCAGCAGCTTCTTAGGTAGGGCCTACAATGAGCAGTTCTTC.

This chain connects TRBV7-2 to TRBJ1-2, with 8 bases aligning to TRBD1. The CDR3 sequence is 13 residues long. Unmatched junction bases numbered 5, after V lost 5 bases and J lost 6 bases. Germline values: CDR1 SGHTA, CDR2 FQGNSA. For the CDR3, the DNA is TGTGCCAGCAGCGCGGGGACAGGCGATGGCTACACCTTC. It translates to CASSAGTGDGYTF.

The table lists this clonotype with a few counts. The V gene is TRBV20-1, the J gene TRBJ1-6; D gene uncertain. Germline loops: CDR1 DFQATT, CDR2 SNEGSKA (reference sequence). This CDR3 region has 15 residues. Trimming shortened V by 0 bases and J by 8 bases, and 14 bases separated the two germline ends. The CDR3 region is CSARDPRVSYSPLHF. The CDR3 nucleotides read TGCAGTGCTAGAGATCCTAGGGTCTCCTATTCACCCCTCCACTTT.

The chain couples TRBV29-1 to TRBJ2-3; D gene ambiguous. Germline values: CDR1 SQVTM, CDR2 ANQGSEA. This CDR3 has 13 amino acids. Trimming shortened V by 4 bases and J by 2 bases, and 10 bases separated the two germline ends. CDR3 DNA: TGCAGCGTTGCACTCCGATTCACAGATACGCAGTATTTT. Residues: CSVALRFTDTQYF.

The chain combines TRBV5-1 with TRBJ2-3; TRBD2 might be the D (5 bases). V lost 4 bases and J 2 bases, leaving 14 bases between the germline ends. The CDR3 has 15 residues. CDR1 is SGHRS, CDR2 YFSETQ, per germline. Here the CDR3 reads CASSPRWTYTDTQYF. As DNA, the CDR3 is TGCGCCAGCAGCCCCCGATGGACTTACACAGATACGCAGTATTTT. Complete variable domain (other parts from reference TRBV5-1 and TRBJ2-3): KAGVTQTPRYLIKTRGQQVTLSCSPISGHRSVSWYQQTPGQGLQFLFEYFSETQRNKGNFPGRFSGRQFSNSRSEMNVSTLELGDSALYLCASSPRWTYTDTQYFGPGTRLTVL.

This clonotype was recorded only once. The rearrangement uses TRBV4-3 and TRBJ2-3, with TRBD2 matching over 11 bases. V dropped 0 bases and J dropped 7; count of bases not matched to a gene: 6. The germline V gene encodes CDR1 LGHNA and CDR2 YSLEER. The CDR3 loop spans 16 amino acids. CDR3 sequence: CASSQDPRTSGYTQYF. As DNA, the CDR3 is TGCGCCAGCAGCCAAGACCCCCGGACTAGCGGGTATACGCAGTATTTT.

The chain uses TRBV5-5 and TRBJ2-2; 7 nucleotides line up with TRBD1. Germline V lookup: CDR1 SGHKS, CDR2 YYEKEE (reference sequence). The CDR3 has 14 amino acids. The V segment lost 4 bases and the J segment 11 bases; nucleotides outside the gene matches: 11. Here the CDR3 reads CASSKFTGAGELFF. The CDR3 coding sequence is TGTGCCAGCAGCAAATTTACAGGGGCTGGTGAGCTGTTTTTT.

V gene TRBV20-1 combines with J gene TRBJ1-6, with a possible D match to TRBD1 (5 bases). V lost 6 bases, J lost 3 bases, and 12 bases lay in between. The CDR3 is 14 amino acids. Germline V gene sequence: CDR1 DFQATT, CDR2 SNEGSKA (reference sequence). CDR3 DNA: TGCAGTGCGTCGACAGCTTTCTATAATTCACCCCTCCACTTT. It specifies CSASTAFYNSPLHF.

The rearrangement links TRBV10-3 to TRBJ2-7; 8 nucleotides line up with TRBD2. Per germline, CDR1 ENHRY and CDR2 SYGVKD. CDR3 length: 15 amino acids. V shed 2 bases and J 3 bases; nucleotides not matched to a gene: 6. The CDR3 protein is CAISELAGNLYEQYF. The CDR3 DNA reads TGTGCCATCAGTGAGCTAGCGGGTAACCTCTACGAGCAGTACTTC.

This clonotype was observed a handful of times. Written as DNA, the CDR3 is TGTGCCATACGACAGGGGGCCGAAGAAAAACTGTTTTTT. Translating gives CAIRQGAEEKLFF. The chain carries TRBV10-3 and TRBJ1-4; TRBD1 agrees at 10 bases. V was clipped by 9 bases and J by 8 bases; unmatched bases: 6. The CDR3 runs 13 residues. Germline values: CDR1 ENHRY, CDR2 SYGVKD.

This clonotype was detected a few times. V gene TRBV6-5 combines with J gene TRBJ2-7, with 7 bases identical to TRBD1. The trim removed 8 bases at V and 5 bases at J, leaving 3 bases unmatched. This CDR3 region has 11 residues. CDR1 MNHEY and CDR2 SVGAGI come from the germline V gene. This CDR3 reads CASGDSHEQYF. CDR3 nucleotides: TGTGCCAGCGGGGACAGCCACGAGCAGTACTTC.

This clonotype turned up a few times. CDR3 nucleotides: TGCGCCAGCAGCTTGGACCCTACTAGCACAGATACGCAGTATTTT. Its translation: CASSLDPTSTDTQYF. This sequence joins TRBV5-1 and TRBJ2-3; D not resolved. The V and J ends lost 0 bases and 0 bases respectively, with 8 bases between them. The CDR3 has 15 residues. Per germline, CDR1 SGHRS and CDR2 YFSETQ.

The CDR3 region has the DNA TGTGCCAGCAGCTTAGAGGGCAGCTTCACCGGGGAGCTGTTTTTT. Its protein is CASSLEGSFTGELFF. The genes are TRBV11-1 and TRBJ2-2; D gene unclear. V lost 1 base and J 4 bases, leaving 10 bases between the germline ends. The CDR3 runs to 15 residues. Germline assignment: CDR1 SGHAT and CDR2 FQDESV (reference sequence).

This clonotype was seen repeatedly, ten times or more. This rearrangement joins TRBV29-1 to TRBJ1-2; D remains ambiguous. Between the trimmed V and J ends, which lost 3 bases and 6 bases, there was a span of 8 bases. The CDR3 is 11 residues long. CDR1 is SQVTM and CDR2 is ANQGSEA in the germline V gene. CDR3 coding DNA: TGCAGCGTTGACTTTCGGGATGGCTACACCTTC. It is translated as CSVDFRDGYTF.

This clonotype showed up just a few times. CDR3 region: CASSYVLRDKNTEAFF. The DNA of the CDR3 is TGTGCCAGCAGTTATGTGCTCCGGGACAAGAACACTGAAGCTTTCTTT. The chain joins TRBV6-5 to TRBJ1-1, with D perhaps matching TRBD1 (6 bases). Per the germline V gene, CDR1 is MNHEY and CDR2 is SVGAGI. This CDR3 is 16 amino acids long. The V and J ends lost 3 bases and 1 base respectively, with 15 bases between them.

This clonotype was found a few times. This rearrangement joins TRBV10-3 to TRBJ2-5, with D possibly TRBD1 on 6 matching bases. CDR1 and CDR2 (germline): ENHRY, SYGVKD. This CDR3 has 16 amino acids. The V and J ends lost 2 bases and 5 bases respectively, with 18 bases between them. The CDR3 bases are TGTGCCATCAGTGAGATGGAGAAAACAGGGCGGGAGACCCAGTACTTC. Its translation is CAISEMEKTGRETQYF.

This rearrangement joins TRBV4-3 to TRBJ2-3; the D gene is possibly TRBD2 (5 bases). Germline V CDR1 and CDR2: LGHNA, YSLEER. This CDR3 spans 19 amino acids. V lost 0 bases to trimming and J lost 2 bases, with 21 bases between them. The chain's CDR3 is CASSQETLTGFFDTDTQYF. The CDR3 DNA reads TGCGCCAGCAGCCAAGAAACGCTAACGGGATTTTTTGACACAGATACGCAGTATTTT.

This chain links TRBV20-1 with TRBJ1-4; D gene uncertain. V lost 4 bases to trimming and J lost 6 bases, with 18 bases between them. Per germline, CDR1 DFQATT and CDR2 SNEGSKA (reference sequence). The length of the CDR3 is 15 residues. The CDR3 protein is CSAIQVASVDEKLFF. CDR3 sequence (DNA): TGCAGTGCTATCCAGGTGGCCTCCGTCGATGAAAAACTGTTTTTT.

This clonotype occurred a few times. The chain uses TRBV10-3 and TRBJ2-5, with 9 nucleotides matching TRBD1. There are 13 residues in the CDR3. Germline V gives CDR1 ENHRY, CDR2 SYGVKD. The ends lost 6 bases at V and 4 bases at J; junction bases unmatched: 3. The CDR3: CAISRDRAETQYF. In nucleotides, the CDR3 is TGTGCCATCAGCCGGGACAGGGCAGAGACCCAGTACTTC.

This clonotype was recorded a few times. J is TRBJ2-7 and V is TRBV20-1, with TRBD2 matching 11 bases. V trimming: 2 bases; J trimming: 1 base; junction bases outside the gene matches: 1. Germline CDR1 reads DFQATT; CDR2 reads SNEGSKA (reference sequence). The length of the CDR3 is 14 residues. In DNA form, the CDR3 reads TGCAGTGCTAGACTAGCGGGGGGATCCTACGAGCAGTACTTC. As protein: CSARLAGGSYEQYF.

The V and J genes are TRBV20-1 and TRBJ2-7; D may be TRBD1 (5 bases). The CDR3 has 13 residues. The V end was cut by 2 bases, the J end by 7 bases, with 15 bases between. Germline-derived CDR1 and CDR2 are DFQATT and SNEGSKA (reference sequence). The CDR3 coding sequence is TGCAGTGCTAGAAGACTCCTCGCAGGGGAGCAGTACTTC. It encodes CSARRLLAGEQYF.